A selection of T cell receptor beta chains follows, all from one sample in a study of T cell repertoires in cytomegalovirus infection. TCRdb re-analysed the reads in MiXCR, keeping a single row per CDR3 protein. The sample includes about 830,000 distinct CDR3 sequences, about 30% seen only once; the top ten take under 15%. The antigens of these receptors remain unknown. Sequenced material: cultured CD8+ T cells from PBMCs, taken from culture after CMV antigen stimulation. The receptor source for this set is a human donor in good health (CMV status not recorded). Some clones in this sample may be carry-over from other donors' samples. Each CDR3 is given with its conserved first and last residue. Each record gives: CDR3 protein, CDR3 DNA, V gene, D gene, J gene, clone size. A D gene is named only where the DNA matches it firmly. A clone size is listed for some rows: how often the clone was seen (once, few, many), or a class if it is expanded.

CSASAAPLGGGDTQYF | TGCAGTGCTAGTGCCGCCCCCTTGGGAGGAGGAGATACGCAGTATTTT | TRBV20-1 | - | TRBJ2-3 | -
CASSRTLAGANNEQFF | TGTGCCAGCAGTCGTACTCTAGCGGGGGCCAACAATGAGCAGTTCTTC | TRBV12-3/TRBV12-4 | TRBD2 | TRBJ2-1 | many
CASSEFLNYGYTF | TGCGCCAGCAGTGAGTTCCTCAACTATGGCTACACCTTC | TRBV10-2 | - | TRBJ1-2 | once
CACSLEAGHSTDTQYF | TGTGCCTGCAGCTTGGAAGCGGGGCATAGCACAGATACGCAGTATTTT | TRBV5-4 | TRBD2 | TRBJ2-3 | -
CASSQSGQRSQETQYF | TGTGCCAGCAGCCAAAGCGGACAGCGATCCCAAGAGACCCAGTACTTC | TRBV4-2 | - | TRBJ2-5 | -
CSASGGGPGEQYF | TGCAGTGCTAGCGGGGGGGGACCCGGGGAGCAGTACTTC | TRBV20-1 | TRBD2 | TRBJ2-7 | -
CASSLWPEAFF | TGTGCCAGCAGCTTATGGCCTGAAGCTTTCTTT | TRBV7-4 | - | TRBJ1-1 | -
CASSPIAGQTQYF | TGTGCCAGCAGCCCCATTGCCGGGCAGACCCAGTACTTC | TRBV7-3 | - | TRBJ2-5 | few
CASSYERTGNLRFNSPLHF | TGTGCCAGCAGTTACGAGAGAACAGGGAACCTCCGATTTAATTCACCCCTCCACTTT | TRBV6-2/TRBV6-3 | - | TRBJ1-6 | -
CASSGRGYQETQYF | TGTGCCAGCAGTGGTCGGGGATACCAAGAGACCCAGTACTTC | TRBV6-2/TRBV6-3 | - | TRBJ2-5 | -
CASSFGARAYEQYF | TGTGCCAGCAGCTTCGGGGCCAGGGCCTACGAGCAGTACTTC | TRBV7-2 | - | TRBJ2-7 | many
CASSPAGGAENTEAFF | TGCGCCAGCAGCCCAGCGGGGGGCGCGGAGAACACTGAAGCTTTCTTT | TRBV4-1 | - | TRBJ1-1 | -
CASRGTGFSGANVLTF | TGTGCCAGCAGGGGAACAGGCTTCTCTGGGGCCAACGTCCTGACTTTC | TRBV7-8 | - | TRBJ2-6 | -
CASSSRQPLNDTQYF | TGTGCCAGCAGCTCGAGACAGCCTTTAAACGATACGCAGTATTTT | TRBV7-6 | - | TRBJ2-3 | many
CASSSRDRRYGYTF | TGTGCCAGCAGCTCCCGGGACAGGAGATATGGCTACACCTTC | TRBV7-9 | TRBD1 | TRBJ1-2 | few
CASSPRGAGGIDEQFF | TGTGCCAGCAGTCCCCGGGGAGCGGGGGGTATCGATGAGCAGTTCTTC | TRBV2 | TRBD2 | TRBJ2-1 | many
CASSELGGTNTEAFF | TGTGCCAGCAGTGAATTGGGAGGGACGAACACTGAAGCTTTCTTT | TRBV25-1 | - | TRBJ1-1 | -
CASSERTGLGTDTQYF | TGTGCCAGCAGTGAAAGGACAGGGCTGGGCACAGATACGCAGTATTTT | TRBV28 | TRBD1 | TRBJ2-3 | -
CASSVRRTFTGELFF | TGTGCCAGTAGCGTCAGGAGGACCTTCACCGGGGAGCTGTTTTTT | TRBV19 | - | TRBJ2-2 | few
CASSRSAGDPAKNIQYF | TGTGCCAGCAGCCGATCTGCAGGGGACCCAGCCAAAAACATTCAGTACTTC | TRBV5-4 | - | TRBJ2-4 | -
CASSIQDSRIYNSPLHF | TGTGCCAGTAGTATCCAGGACAGCCGGATCTATAATTCACCCCTCCACTTT | TRBV19 | - | TRBJ1-6 | -
CASSKGLAYNEQFF | TGTGCCAGCAGCAAGGGACTAGCCTACAATGAGCAGTTCTTC | TRBV7-9 | TRBD2 | TRBJ2-1 | few
CASSARTGGKETQYF | TGTGCCAGCAGCGCTCGGACAGGGGGCAAGGAGACCCAGTACTTC | TRBV7-4 | TRBD1 | TRBJ2-5 | -
CASSPTDRYNEQFF | TGTGCCAGCAGCCCTACCGACAGGTACAATGAGCAGTTCTTC | TRBV7-9 | - | TRBJ2-1 | -
CASTPGSSMNTEAFF | TGTGCCAGTACCCCAGGGAGCTCTATGAACACTGAAGCTTTCTTT | TRBV19 | - | TRBJ1-1 | -
CASSQDQTDAGELFF | TGTGCCAGCAGCCAAGATCAGACGGACGCCGGGGAGCTGTTTTTT | TRBV14 | - | TRBJ2-2 | -
CSVRTAYYEQYF | TGCAGCGTCCGGACGGCATACTACGAGCAGTACTTC | TRBV29-1 | - | TRBJ2-7 | few
CASSLIQGADEQYF | TGTGCCAGCAGCCTAATTCAGGGGGCTGACGAGCAGTACTTC | TRBV7-6 | TRBD1 | TRBJ2-7 | -
CAINGTASYGYTF | TGTGCCATCAACGGGACTGCAAGCTATGGCTACACCTTC | TRBV10-3 | - | TRBJ1-2 | once
CASSQDWGGNTEAFF | TGCGCCAGCAGCCAAGATTGGGGGGGGAACACTGAAGCTTTCTTT | TRBV4-3 | - | TRBJ1-1 | -
CASSFTALTNQPQHF | TGTGCCAGCAGTTTTACAGCCTTAACAAATCAGCCCCAGCATTTT | TRBV2 | - | TRBJ1-5 | few
CASSQGIVKEAFF | TGCGCCAGCAGCCAAGGAATAGTAAAGGAAGCTTTCTTT | TRBV4-1 | - | TRBJ1-1 | few
CASSEWDTGNTEAFF | TGCGCCAGCAGTGAGTGGGACACCGGGAACACTGAAGCTTTCTTT | TRBV10-2 | - | TRBJ1-1 | -
CASALSSYNSPLHF | TGTGCCAGCGCATTAAGCTCCTATAATTCACCCCTCCACTTT | TRBV7-6 | - | TRBJ1-6 | few
CASSQRLQGRQGDEQYF | TGTGCCAGCAGCCAAAGACTACAGGGACGCCAGGGGGACGAGCAGTACTTC | TRBV14 | TRBD1 | TRBJ2-7 | few
CSANPGGYNEQFF | TGCAGTGCTAACCCGGGGGGCTACAATGAGCAGTTCTTC | TRBV20-1 | TRBD2 | TRBJ2-1 | -
CATSDFLGSGELFF | TGTGCCACCAGTGATTTTTTAGGTTCCGGGGAGCTGTTTTTT | TRBV24-1 | - | TRBJ2-2 | -
CASSNRANEQFF | TGTGCCAGTAGTAACAGGGCCAATGAGCAGTTCTTC | TRBV19 | - | TRBJ2-1 | -
CASRLLGAYNEQFF | TGTGCCAGCAGGTTACTAGGGGCGTACAATGAGCAGTTCTTC | TRBV7-4 | - | TRBJ2-1 | -
CASSQPGADTQYF | TGCGCCAGCAGCCAACCAGGGGCAGATACGCAGTATTTT | TRBV4-1 | - | TRBJ2-3 | many
CSVEQEAPYEQYF | TGCAGCGTTGAGCAGGAAGCACCCTACGAGCAGTACTTC | TRBV29-1 | - | TRBJ2-7 | -
CASGPGDGYTF | TGTGCCAGCGGTCCAGGGGACGGCTACACCTTC | TRBV7-9 | - | TRBJ1-2 | few
CASSLIAGGPSTGELFF | TGTGCCAGCAGCTTAATAGCGGGGGGACCGAGCACCGGGGAGCTGTTTTTT | TRBV7-9 | TRBD2 | TRBJ2-2 | many
CAIGQSAYNEQFF | TGTGCCATCGGACAGTCGGCATACAATGAGCAGTTCTTC | TRBV7-6 | - | TRBJ2-1 | few
CASSPPGQGAKNIQYF | TGTGCCAGCAGCCCCCCCGGACAGGGGGCCAAAAACATTCAGTACTTC | TRBV7-9 | TRBD1 | TRBJ2-4 | few
CASSDRDRALEQFF | TGCGCCAGCAGCGACCGGGACAGGGCCCTTGAGCAGTTCTTC | TRBV4-1 | TRBD1 | TRBJ2-1 | -
CASSQTGGFSRSGYTF | TGTGCCAGTAGCCAGACAGGGGGCTTTAGTCGCTCTGGCTACACCTTC | TRBV19 | TRBD1 | TRBJ1-2 | -
CASSIHRANTEAFF | TGCGCCAGCAGCATCCACAGGGCGAACACTGAAGCTTTCTTT | TRBV4-1 | - | TRBJ1-1 | few
CASSPLAGGFEQYF | TGTGCCAGCAGTCCCCTTGCGGGGGGCTTTGAGCAGTACTTC | TRBV27 | TRBD2 | TRBJ2-7 | -
CASSQWLVTDTQYF | TGTGCCAGCAGCCAGTGGCTGGTGACAGATACGCAGTATTTT | TRBV7-2 | - | TRBJ2-3 | -
CSVEGPPGTYNEQFF | TGCAGCGTTGAAGGTCCGCCGGGAACCTACAATGAGCAGTTCTTC | TRBV29-1 | - | TRBJ2-1 | few
CASSPGQGSEAFF | TGTGCCAGCAGCCCGGGACAGGGGTCTGAAGCTTTCTTT | TRBV9 | TRBD1 | TRBJ1-1 | few
CASSFPGTDSNQPQHF | TGTGCCAGCAGCTTCCCGGGGACAGATAGCAATCAGCCCCAGCATTTT | TRBV12-3/TRBV12-4 | TRBD1 | TRBJ1-5 | -
CATLGGAEAFF | TGTGCCACTTTAGGGGGGGCTGAAGCTTTCTTT | TRBV27 | - | TRBJ1-1 | few
CASSLGWRQIAQETQYF | TGTGCCAGCAGCTTAGGGTGGAGACAGATTGCCCAAGAGACCCAGTACTTC | TRBV7-2 | - | TRBJ2-5 | many